Reported below is one TCR beta chain. Its antigen is as yet unknown. The sample comes from a study of cytomegalovirus exposure and HLA in healthy donors. Study at large: The 650 to 850 first-cohort repertoires and the roughly 120 validation repertoires shared the same platform, a later analysis reported. Overall study results and limits: According to a later analysis, TCR clusters from the first cohort tended to co-occur in the 120 or so validation repertoires. TCR beta chains numbering more than 150 were designated cytomegalovirus-associated. Reports described diagnosis of cytomegalovirus status by the classifier as highly specific and sensitive.

TCRdb's table, derived via immunoSEQ multiplex PCR, lists solely in-frame clones and lacks some. The repertoire consists of about 200,000 clones, with about 79% occurring once and the leading ten covering 13%. The V end lost 3 bases, the J end lost 5 bases, and 20 bases lay between the germline ends. This CDR3 spans 17 amino acids. CDR1 is SEHNR and CDR2 is FQNEAQ in the germline V gene (reference sequence). The clonotype comes from a woman in her 30s in good health and CMV-seropositive. The gene calls are TRBV7-9 and TRBJ1-5; the D is unclear. Material: PBMCs. The CDR3 nucleotides read TGTGCCAGCAGCTTTTGGGGAGGCAGTGACCACTATCAGCCCCAGCATTTT. It is translated as CASSFWGGSDHYQPQHF.